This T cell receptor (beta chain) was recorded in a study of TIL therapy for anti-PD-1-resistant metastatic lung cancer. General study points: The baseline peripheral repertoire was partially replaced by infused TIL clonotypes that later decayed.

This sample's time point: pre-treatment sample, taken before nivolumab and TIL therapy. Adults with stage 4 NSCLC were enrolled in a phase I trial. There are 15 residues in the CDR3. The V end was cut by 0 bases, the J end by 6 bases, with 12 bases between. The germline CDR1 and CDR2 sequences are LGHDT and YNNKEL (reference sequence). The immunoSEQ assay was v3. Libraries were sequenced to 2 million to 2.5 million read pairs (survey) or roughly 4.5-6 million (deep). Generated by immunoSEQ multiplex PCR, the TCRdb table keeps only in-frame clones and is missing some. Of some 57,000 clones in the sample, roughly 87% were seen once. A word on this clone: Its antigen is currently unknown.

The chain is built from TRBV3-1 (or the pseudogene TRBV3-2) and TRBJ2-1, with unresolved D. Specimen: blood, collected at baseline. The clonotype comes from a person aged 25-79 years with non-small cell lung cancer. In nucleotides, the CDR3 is TGTGCCAGCAGCCAAGATGGGTCCTCTGGCAATGAGCAGTTCTTC. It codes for CASSQDGSSGNEQFF.